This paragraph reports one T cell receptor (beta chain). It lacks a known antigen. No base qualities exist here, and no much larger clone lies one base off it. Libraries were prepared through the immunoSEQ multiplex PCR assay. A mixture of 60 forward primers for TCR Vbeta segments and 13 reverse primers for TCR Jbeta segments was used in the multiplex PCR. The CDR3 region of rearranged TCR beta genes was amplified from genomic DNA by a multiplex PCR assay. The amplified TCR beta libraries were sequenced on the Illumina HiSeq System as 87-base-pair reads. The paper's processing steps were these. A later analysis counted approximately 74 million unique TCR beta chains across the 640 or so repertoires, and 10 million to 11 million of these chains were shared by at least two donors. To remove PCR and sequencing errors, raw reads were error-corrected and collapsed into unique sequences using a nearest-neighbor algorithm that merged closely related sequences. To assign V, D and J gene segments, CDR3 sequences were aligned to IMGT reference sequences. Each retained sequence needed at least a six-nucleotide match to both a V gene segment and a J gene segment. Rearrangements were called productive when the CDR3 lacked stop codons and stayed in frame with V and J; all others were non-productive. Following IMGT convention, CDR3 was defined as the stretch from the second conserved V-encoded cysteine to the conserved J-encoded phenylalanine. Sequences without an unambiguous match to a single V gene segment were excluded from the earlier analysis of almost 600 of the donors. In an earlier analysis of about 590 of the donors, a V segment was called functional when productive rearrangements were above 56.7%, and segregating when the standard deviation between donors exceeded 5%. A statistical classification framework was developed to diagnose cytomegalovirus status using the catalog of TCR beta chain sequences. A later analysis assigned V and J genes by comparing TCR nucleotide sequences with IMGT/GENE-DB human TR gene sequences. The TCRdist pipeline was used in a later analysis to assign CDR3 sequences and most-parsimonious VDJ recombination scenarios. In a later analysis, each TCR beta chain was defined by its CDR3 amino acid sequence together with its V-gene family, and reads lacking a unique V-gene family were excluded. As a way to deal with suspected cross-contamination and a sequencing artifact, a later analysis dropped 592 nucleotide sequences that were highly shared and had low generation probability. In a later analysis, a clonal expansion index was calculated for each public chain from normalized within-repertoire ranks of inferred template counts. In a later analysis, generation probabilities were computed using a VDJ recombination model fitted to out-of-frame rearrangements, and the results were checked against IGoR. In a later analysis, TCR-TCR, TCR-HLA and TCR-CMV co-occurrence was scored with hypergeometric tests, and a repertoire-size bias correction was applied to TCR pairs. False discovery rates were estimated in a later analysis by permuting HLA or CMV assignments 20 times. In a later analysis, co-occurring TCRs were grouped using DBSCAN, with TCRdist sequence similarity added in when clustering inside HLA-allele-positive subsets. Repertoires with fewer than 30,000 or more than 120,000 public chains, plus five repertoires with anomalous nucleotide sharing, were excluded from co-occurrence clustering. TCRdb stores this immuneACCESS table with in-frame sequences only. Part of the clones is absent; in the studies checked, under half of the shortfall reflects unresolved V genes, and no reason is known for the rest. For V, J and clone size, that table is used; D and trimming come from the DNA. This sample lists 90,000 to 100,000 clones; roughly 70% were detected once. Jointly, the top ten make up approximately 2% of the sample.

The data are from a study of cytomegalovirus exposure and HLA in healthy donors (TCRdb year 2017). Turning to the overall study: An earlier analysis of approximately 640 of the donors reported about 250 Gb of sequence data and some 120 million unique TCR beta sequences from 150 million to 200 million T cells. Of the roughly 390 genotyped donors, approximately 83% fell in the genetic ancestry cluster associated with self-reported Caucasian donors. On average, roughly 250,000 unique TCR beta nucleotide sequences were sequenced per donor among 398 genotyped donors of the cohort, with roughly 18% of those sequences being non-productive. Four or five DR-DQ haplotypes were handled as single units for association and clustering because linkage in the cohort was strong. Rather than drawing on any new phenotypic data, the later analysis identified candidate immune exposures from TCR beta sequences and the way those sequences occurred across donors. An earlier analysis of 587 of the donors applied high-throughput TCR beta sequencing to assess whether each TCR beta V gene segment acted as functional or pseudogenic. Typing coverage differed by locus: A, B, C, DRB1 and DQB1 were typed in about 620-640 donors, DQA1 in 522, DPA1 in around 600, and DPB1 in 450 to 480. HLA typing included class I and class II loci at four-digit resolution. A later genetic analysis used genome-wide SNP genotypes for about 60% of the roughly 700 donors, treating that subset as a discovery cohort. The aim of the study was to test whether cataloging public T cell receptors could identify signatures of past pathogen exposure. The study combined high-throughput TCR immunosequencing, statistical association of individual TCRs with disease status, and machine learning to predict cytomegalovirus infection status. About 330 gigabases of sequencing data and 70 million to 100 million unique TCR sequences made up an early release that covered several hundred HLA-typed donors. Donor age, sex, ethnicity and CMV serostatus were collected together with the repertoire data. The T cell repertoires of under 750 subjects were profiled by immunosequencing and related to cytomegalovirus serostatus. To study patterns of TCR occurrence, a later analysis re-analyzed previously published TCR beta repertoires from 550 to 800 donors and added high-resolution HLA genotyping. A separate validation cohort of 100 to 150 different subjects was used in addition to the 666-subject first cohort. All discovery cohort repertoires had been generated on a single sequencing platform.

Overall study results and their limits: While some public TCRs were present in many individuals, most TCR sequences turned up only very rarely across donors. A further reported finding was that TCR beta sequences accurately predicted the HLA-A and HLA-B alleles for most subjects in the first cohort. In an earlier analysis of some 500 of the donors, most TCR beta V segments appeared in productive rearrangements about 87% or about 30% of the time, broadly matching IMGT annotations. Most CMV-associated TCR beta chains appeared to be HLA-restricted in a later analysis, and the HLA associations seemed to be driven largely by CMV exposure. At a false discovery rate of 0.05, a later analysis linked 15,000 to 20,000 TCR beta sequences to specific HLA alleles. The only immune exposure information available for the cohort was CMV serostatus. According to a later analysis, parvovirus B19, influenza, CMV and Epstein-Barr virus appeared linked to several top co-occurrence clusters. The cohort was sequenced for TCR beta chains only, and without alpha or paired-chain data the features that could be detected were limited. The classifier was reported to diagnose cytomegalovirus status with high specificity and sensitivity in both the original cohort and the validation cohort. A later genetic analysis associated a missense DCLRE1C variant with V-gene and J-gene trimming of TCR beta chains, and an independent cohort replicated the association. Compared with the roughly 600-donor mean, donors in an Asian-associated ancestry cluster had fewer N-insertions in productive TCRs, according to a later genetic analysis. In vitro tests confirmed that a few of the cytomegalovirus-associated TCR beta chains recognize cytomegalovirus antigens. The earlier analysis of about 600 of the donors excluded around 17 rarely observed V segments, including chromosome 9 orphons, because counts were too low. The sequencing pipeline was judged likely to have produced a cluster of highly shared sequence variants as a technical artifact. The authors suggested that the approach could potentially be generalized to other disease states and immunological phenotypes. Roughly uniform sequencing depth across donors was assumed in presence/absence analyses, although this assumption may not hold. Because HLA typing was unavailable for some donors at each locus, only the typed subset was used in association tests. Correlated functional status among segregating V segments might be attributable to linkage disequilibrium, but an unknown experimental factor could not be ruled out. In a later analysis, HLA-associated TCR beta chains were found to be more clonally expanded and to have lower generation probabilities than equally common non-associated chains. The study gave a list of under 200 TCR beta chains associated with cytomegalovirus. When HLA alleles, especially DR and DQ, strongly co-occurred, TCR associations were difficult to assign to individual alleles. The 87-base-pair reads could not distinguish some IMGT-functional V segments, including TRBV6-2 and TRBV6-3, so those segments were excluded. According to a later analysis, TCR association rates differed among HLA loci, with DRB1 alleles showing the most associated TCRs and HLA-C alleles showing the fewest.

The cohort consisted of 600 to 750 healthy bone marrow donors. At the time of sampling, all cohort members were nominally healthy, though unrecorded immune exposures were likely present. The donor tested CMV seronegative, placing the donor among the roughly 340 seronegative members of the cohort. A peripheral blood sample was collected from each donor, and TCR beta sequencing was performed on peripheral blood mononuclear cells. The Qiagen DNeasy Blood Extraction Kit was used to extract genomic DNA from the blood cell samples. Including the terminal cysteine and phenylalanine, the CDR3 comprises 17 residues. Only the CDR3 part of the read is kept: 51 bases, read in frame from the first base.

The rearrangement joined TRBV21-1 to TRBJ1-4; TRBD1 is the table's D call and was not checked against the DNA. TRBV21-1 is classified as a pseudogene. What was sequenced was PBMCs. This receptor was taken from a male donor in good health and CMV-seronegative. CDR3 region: CASSTLISTGGGEKLFF. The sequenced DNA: TGTGCCAGCAGTACACTGATCTCGACAGGGGGCGGTGAAAAACTGTTTTTT.